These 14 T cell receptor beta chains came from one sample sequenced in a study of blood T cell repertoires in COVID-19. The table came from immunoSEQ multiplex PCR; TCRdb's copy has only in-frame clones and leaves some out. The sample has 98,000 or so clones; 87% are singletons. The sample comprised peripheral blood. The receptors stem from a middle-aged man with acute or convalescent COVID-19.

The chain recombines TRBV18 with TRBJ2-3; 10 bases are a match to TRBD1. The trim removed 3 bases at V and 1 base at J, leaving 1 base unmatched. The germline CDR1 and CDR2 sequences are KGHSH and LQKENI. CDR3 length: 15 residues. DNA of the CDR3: TGTGCCAGCTCACCGGGGACAGGGGGCACAGATACGCAGTATTTT. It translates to CASSPGTGGTDTQYF. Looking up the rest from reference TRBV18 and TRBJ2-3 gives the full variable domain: NAGVMQNPRHLVRRRGQEARLRCSPMKGHSHVYWYRQLPEEGLKFMVYLQKENIIDESGMPKERFSAEFPKEGPSILRIQQVVRGDSAAYFCASSPGTGGTDTQYFGPGTRLTVL.

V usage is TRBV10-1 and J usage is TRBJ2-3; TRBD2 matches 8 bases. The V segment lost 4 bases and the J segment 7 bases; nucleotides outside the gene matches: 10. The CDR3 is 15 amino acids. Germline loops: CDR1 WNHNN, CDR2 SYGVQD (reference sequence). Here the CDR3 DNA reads TGCGCCAGCAGTGTGACGGGAGGGCCCGCGAATACGCAGTATTTT. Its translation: CASSVTGGPANTQYF.

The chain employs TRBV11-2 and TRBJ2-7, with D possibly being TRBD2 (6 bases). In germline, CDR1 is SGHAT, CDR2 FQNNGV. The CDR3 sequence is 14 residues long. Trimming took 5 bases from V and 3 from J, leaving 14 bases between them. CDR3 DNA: TGTGCCAGCAGCCTATCAGGACTAAACTACGAGCAGTACTTC. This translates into CASSLSGLNYEQYF.

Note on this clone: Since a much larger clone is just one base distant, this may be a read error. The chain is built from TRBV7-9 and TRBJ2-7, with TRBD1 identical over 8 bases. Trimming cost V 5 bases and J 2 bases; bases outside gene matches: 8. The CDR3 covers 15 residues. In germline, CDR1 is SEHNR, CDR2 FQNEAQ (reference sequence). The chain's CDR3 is CASSRGQGRPYEQYF. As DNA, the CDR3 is TGTGCCAGCAGCCGAGGACAGGGCCGACCCTACGAGCAGTACTTC.

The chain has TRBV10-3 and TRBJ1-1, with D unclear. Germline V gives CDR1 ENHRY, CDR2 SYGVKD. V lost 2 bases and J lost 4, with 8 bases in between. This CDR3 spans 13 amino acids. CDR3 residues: CAISEASSTEAFF. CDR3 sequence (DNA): TGTGCCATCAGTGAGGCGAGCTCCACTGAAGCTTTCTTT.

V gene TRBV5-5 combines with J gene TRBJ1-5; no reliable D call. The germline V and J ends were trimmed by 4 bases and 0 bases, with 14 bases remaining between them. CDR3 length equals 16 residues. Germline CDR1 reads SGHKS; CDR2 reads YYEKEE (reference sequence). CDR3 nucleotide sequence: TGTGCCAGCAGCCCTCGGGAGAGCCATAGCAATCAGCCCCAGCATTTT. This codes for CASSPRESHSNQPQHF.

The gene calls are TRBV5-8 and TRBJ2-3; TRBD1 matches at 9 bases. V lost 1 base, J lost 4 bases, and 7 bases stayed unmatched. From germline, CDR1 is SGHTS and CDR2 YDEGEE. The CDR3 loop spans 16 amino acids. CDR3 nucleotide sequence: TGTGCCAGCAGCTTGAGGACAGGGGAAAGATCAGATACGCAGTATTTT. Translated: CASSLRTGERSDTQYF.

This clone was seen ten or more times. The CDR3 here is CAWGPGTGSVQKLFF. CDR3 nucleotide sequence: TGTGCCTGGGGGCCAGGGACAGGGAGCGTACAAAAACTGTTTTTT. The chain employs TRBV30 and TRBJ1-4, with 9 bases that match TRBD1. This CDR3 is built from 15 residues. CDR1 is GTSNPN and CDR2 is SVGIG in the germline V gene (reference sequence). V lost 5 bases and J lost 9; bases outside the gene matches: 13.

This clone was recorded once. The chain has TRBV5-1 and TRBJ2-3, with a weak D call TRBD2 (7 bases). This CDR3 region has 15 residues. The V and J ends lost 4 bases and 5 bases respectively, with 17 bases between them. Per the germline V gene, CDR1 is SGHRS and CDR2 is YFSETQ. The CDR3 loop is CASSLVGGRQDTQYF. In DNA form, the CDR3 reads TGCGCCAGCAGCCTGGTGGGGGGGCGGCAAGATACGCAGTATTTT.

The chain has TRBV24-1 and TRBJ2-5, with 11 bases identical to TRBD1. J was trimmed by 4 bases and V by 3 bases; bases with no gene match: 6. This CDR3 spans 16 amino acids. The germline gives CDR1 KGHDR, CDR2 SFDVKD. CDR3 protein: CATSDGGQGAGETQYF. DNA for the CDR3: TGTGCCACCAGTGATGGAGGACAGGGGGCCGGAGAGACCCAGTACTTC.

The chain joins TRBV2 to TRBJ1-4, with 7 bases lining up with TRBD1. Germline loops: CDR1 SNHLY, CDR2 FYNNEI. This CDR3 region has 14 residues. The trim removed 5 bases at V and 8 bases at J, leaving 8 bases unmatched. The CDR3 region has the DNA TGTGCCAGCAGTACTCAGGGGGGTCTGGAAAAACTGTTTTTT. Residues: CASSTQGGLEKLFF.

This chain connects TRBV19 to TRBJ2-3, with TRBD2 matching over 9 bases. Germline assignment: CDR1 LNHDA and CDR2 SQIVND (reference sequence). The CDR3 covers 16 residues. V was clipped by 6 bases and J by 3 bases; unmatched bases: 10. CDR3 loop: CASRATSGRRTDTQYF. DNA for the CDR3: TGTGCCAGTAGAGCGACCAGCGGGAGGCGAACAGATACGCAGTATTTT.

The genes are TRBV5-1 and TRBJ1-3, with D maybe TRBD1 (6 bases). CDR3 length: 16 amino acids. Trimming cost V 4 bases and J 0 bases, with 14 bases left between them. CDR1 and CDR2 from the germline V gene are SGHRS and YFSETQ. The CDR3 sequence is CASSPTGSFSGNTIYF. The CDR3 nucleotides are TGCGCCAGCAGCCCTACAGGGTCCTTCTCTGGAAACACCATATATTTT. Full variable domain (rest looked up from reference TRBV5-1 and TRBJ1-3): KAGVTQTPRYLIKTRGQQVTLSCSPISGHRSVSWYQQTPGQGLQFLFEYFSETQRNKGNFPGRFSGRQFSNSRSEMNVSTLELGDSALYLCASSPTGSFSGNTIYFGEGSWLTVV.

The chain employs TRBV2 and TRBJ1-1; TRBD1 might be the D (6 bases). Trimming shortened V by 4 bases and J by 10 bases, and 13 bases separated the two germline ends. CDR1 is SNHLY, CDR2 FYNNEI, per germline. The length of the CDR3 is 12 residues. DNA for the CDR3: TGTGCCAGCAGTGTTCGGACAGCCAGAGCTTTCTTT. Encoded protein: CASSVRTARAFF.